A selection of T cell receptor beta chains follows, all from one sample in a study of early T cells in non-severe SARS-CoV-2 infection. Using its own MiXCR run on the 5' RACE reads, TCRdb lists one record per CDR3 protein. The table has about 30,000 distinct CDR3 sequences, around 4.2% seen once. The specimen sequenced was whole blood. These receptors were taken from an adult who was a healthcare worker with PCR-confirmed SARS-CoV-2 infection or an uninfected control (not recorded which). The CDR3 runs from the conserved cysteine through the conserved F or W. D genes are given only for firm matches. Where a row states a size, it is once, few, many or the class of an expanded clone; other rows omit it.

clone_size: many
v_call: TRBV4-3
d_call: .
j_call: TRBJ1-1
cdr3_aa: CASSQSRGGQNTEAFF
cdr3_nt: TGCGCCAGCAGCCAAAGTCGTGGGGGGCAGAACACTGAAGCTTTCTTT

clone_size: many
v_call: TRBV3-1
d_call: .
j_call: TRBJ2-7
cdr3_aa: CASSQLWEQYF
cdr3_nt: TGTGCCAGCAGCCAATTGTGGGAGCAGTACTTC

clone_size: few
v_call: TRBV6-2/TRBV6-3
d_call: .
j_call: TRBJ1-1
cdr3_aa: CASSYMGGDTEAFF
cdr3_nt: TGTGCCAGCAGTTACATGGGAGGGGACACTGAAGCTTTCTTT

clone_size: many
v_call: TRBV6-2/TRBV6-3
d_call: .
j_call: TRBJ1-4
cdr3_aa: CASSYDTATNEKLFF
cdr3_nt: TGTGCCAGCAGTTACGATACAGCAACTAATGAAAAACTGTTTTTT

clone_size: few
v_call: TRBV6-5
d_call: .
j_call: TRBJ2-2
cdr3_aa: CASSYYQDWYRRTGELFF
cdr3_nt: TGTGCCAGCAGTTACTACCAAGACTGGTATCGTCGTACCGGGGAGCTGTTTTTT

clone_size: many
v_call: TRBV6-5
d_call: .
j_call: TRBJ1-5
cdr3_aa: CASSYAGNQPQHF
cdr3_nt: TGTGCCAGCAGTTACGCAGGCAATCAGCCCCAGCATTTT

clone_size: many
v_call: TRBV7-6
d_call: TRBD2
j_call: TRBJ2-1
cdr3_aa: CASSLAGTSGSYNEQFF
cdr3_nt: TGTGCCAGCAGCTTAGCCGGGACTAGCGGCTCCTACAATGAGCAGTTCTTC

clone_size: many
v_call: TRBV18
d_call: .
j_call: TRBJ1-4
cdr3_aa: CASSPGKGKDEKLFF
cdr3_nt: TGTGCCAGCTCACCAGGAAAGGGCAAGGATGAAAAACTGTTTTTT

clone_size: few
v_call: TRBV6-5
d_call: .
j_call: TRBJ2-7
cdr3_aa: CASSSSLHEQYF
cdr3_nt: TGTGCCAGCAGCTCGTCCCTCCACGAGCAGTACTTC

clone_size: .
v_call: TRBV6-6
d_call: .
j_call: TRBJ1-1
cdr3_aa: CASSTRGGALSTEAFF
cdr3_nt: TGTGCCAGCAGTACCCGCGGGGGGGCACTTTCCACTGAAGCTTTCTTT

clone_size: .
v_call: TRBV2
d_call: TRBD2
j_call: TRBJ2-4
cdr3_aa: CASSFPSGTSGNIQYF
cdr3_nt: TGTGCCAGCAGTTTCCCTAGCGGGACCTCAGGAAACATTCAGTACTTC

clone_size: many
v_call: TRBV11-3
d_call: .
j_call: TRBJ2-2
cdr3_aa: CASSRRAGELFF
cdr3_nt: TGTGCCAGCAGCCGACGCGCAGGGGAGCTGTTTTTT

clone_size: few
v_call: TRBV20-1
d_call: TRBD2
j_call: TRBJ2-2
cdr3_aa: CSARDSGVNTGELFF
cdr3_nt: TGCAGTGCTAGAGATAGCGGGGTGAACACCGGGGAGCTGTTTTTT

clone_size: many
v_call: TRBV25-1
d_call: .
j_call: TRBJ2-7
cdr3_aa: CASSESKGYEQYF
cdr3_nt: TGTGCCAGCAGTGAATCCAAGGGTTACGAGCAGTACTTC

clone_size: few
v_call: TRBV7-8
d_call: TRBD2
j_call: TRBJ2-3
cdr3_aa: CASSPLREGRGGHDTQYF
cdr3_nt: TGTGCCAGCAGCCCCCTGAGGGAGGGGCGGGGGGGCCATGATACGCAGTATTTT

clone_size: many
v_call: TRBV12-5
d_call: TRBD1
j_call: TRBJ2-3
cdr3_aa: CASGLGQGGGDTQYF
cdr3_nt: TGTGCTAGTGGTTTGGGACAGGGTGGTGGAGATACGCAGTATTTT

clone_size: few
v_call: TRBV4-1
d_call: .
j_call: TRBJ2-2
cdr3_aa: CASSQPSTTGELFF
cdr3_nt: TGCGCCAGCAGCCAACCTAGCACCACCGGGGAGCTGTTTTTT

clone_size: many
v_call: TRBV30
d_call: .
j_call: TRBJ2-2
cdr3_aa: CAWSGDSGYTGELFF
cdr3_nt: TGTGCCTGGAGTGGAGATAGCGGATACACCGGGGAGCTGTTTTTT

clone_size: many
v_call: TRBV6-7
d_call: .
j_call: TRBJ1-1
cdr3_aa: CATQRRTPEAFF
cdr3_nt: TGTGCGACCCAACGGCGGACCCCTGAAGCTTTCTTT

clone_size: few
v_call: TRBV10-3
d_call: .
j_call: TRBJ1-1
cdr3_aa: CAISEAGPMNTEAFF
cdr3_nt: TGTGCCATCAGCGAAGCGGGACCGATGAACACTGAAGCTTTCTTT

clone_size: few
v_call: TRBV2
d_call: .
j_call: TRBJ2-4
cdr3_aa: CASSLPPGFQYF
cdr3_nt: TGTGCCAGCAGTCTCCCCCCGGGCTTTCAGTACTTC

clone_size: many
v_call: TRBV6-5
d_call: TRBD1
j_call: TRBJ1-2
cdr3_aa: CASRTGQSKGYTF
cdr3_nt: TGTGCCAGCAGGACGGGACAGAGCAAAGGCTACACCTTC

clone_size: many
v_call: TRBV2
d_call: TRBD1
j_call: TRBJ1-1
cdr3_aa: CASSRQGSAFF
cdr3_nt: TGTGCCAGCAGCCGACAGGGATCAGCTTTCTTT

clone_size: .
v_call: TRBV30
d_call: .
j_call: TRBJ2-3
cdr3_aa: CAWSVRERDTQYF
cdr3_nt: TGTGCCTGGAGTGTAAGAGAGAGAGATACGCAGTATTTT

clone_size: many
v_call: TRBV12-3/TRBV12-4
d_call: .
j_call: TRBJ1-1
cdr3_aa: CASKGRPLEAFF
cdr3_nt: TGTGCCAGCAAGGGCAGGCCACTTGAAGCTTTCTTT

clone_size: many
v_call: TRBV11-2
d_call: .
j_call: TRBJ1-2
cdr3_aa: CASSLGQGTNYGYTF
cdr3_nt: TGTGCCAGCAGCTTAGGGCAGGGCACCAACTATGGCTACACCTTC

clone_size: many
v_call: TRBV2
d_call: .
j_call: TRBJ2-7
cdr3_aa: CASRRTSLLISYEQYF
cdr3_nt: TGTGCCAGCCGAAGGACTTCTTTACTTATTTCCTACGAGCAGTACTTC

clone_size: many
v_call: TRBV7-9
d_call: TRBD1
j_call: TRBJ2-7
cdr3_aa: CASSAEGAFYEQYF
cdr3_nt: TGTGCCAGCAGCGCAGAGGGGGCATTCTACGAGCAGTACTTC

clone_size: many
v_call: TRBV29-1
d_call: TRBD1
j_call: TRBJ2-2
cdr3_aa: CSVEGQGATGELFF
cdr3_nt: TGCAGCGTTGAGGGACAGGGGGCAACCGGGGAGCTGTTTTTT

clone_size: many
v_call: TRBV5-1
d_call: TRBD1
j_call: TRBJ1-3
cdr3_aa: CASSPGQGASGNTIYF
cdr3_nt: TGCGCCAGCAGCCCCGGACAGGGGGCATCTGGAAACACCATATATTTT

clone_size: many
v_call: TRBV6-1
d_call: TRBD1
j_call: TRBJ2-1
cdr3_aa: CASSPGGYNEQFF
cdr3_nt: TGTGCCAGCAGTCCAGGGGGATACAATGAGCAGTTCTTC

clone_size: many
v_call: TRBV2
d_call: TRBD1
j_call: TRBJ1-2
cdr3_aa: CASSESGTGVYGYTF
cdr3_nt: TGTGCCAGCAGTGAATCGGGAACAGGGGTCTATGGCTACACCTTC

clone_size: many
v_call: TRBV29-1
d_call: .
j_call: TRBJ2-4
cdr3_aa: CSVQWDAHYIQYF
cdr3_nt: TGCAGCGTGCAATGGGACGCCCATTACATTCAGTACTTC

clone_size: .
v_call: TRBV12-5
d_call: .
j_call: TRBJ1-2
cdr3_aa: CASGLSGRGSYGYTF
cdr3_nt: TGTGCTAGTGGTCTCTCGGGGCGGGGGAGCTATGGCTACACCTTC

clone_size: many
v_call: TRBV29-1
d_call: .
j_call: TRBJ2-3
cdr3_aa: CSVGLGSSTDTQYF
cdr3_nt: TGCAGCGTTGGTCTCGGGTCTAGCACAGATACGCAGTATTTT

clone_size: many
v_call: TRBV11-3
d_call: TRBD2
j_call: TRBJ2-2
cdr3_aa: CASSLAPAGGRNKGELFF
cdr3_nt: TGTGCCAGCAGCCTCGCTCCGGCGGGAGGCCGAAATAAGGGGGAGCTGTTTTTT

clone_size: many
v_call: TRBV10-2
d_call: TRBD2
j_call: TRBJ2-1
cdr3_aa: CASSSGGQDWQFF
cdr3_nt: TGCGCCAGCAGTAGCGGGGGGCAGGATTGGCAGTTCTTC

clone_size: many
v_call: TRBV18
d_call: .
j_call: TRBJ2-5
cdr3_aa: CASSPPPSGEETQYF
cdr3_nt: TGTGCCAGCTCACCCCCCCCCTCGGGAGAAGAGACCCAGTACTTC

clone_size: .
v_call: TRBV20-1
d_call: TRBD2
j_call: TRBJ2-1
cdr3_aa: CSARALATYNEQFF
cdr3_nt: TGCAGTGCTAGAGCACTAGCGACGTACAATGAGCAGTTCTTC

clone_size: many
v_call: TRBV5-4
d_call: .
j_call: TRBJ1-5
cdr3_aa: CASSLMGAGQPQHF
cdr3_nt: TGTGCCAGCAGCTTGATGGGGGCGGGTCAGCCCCAGCATTTT

clone_size: few
v_call: TRBV12-3/TRBV12-4
d_call: .
j_call: TRBJ1-2
cdr3_aa: CASSWQGSLLNGYTF
cdr3_nt: TGTGCCAGCAGTTGGCAGGGCTCCCTTCTCAATGGCTACACCTTC